The next 9 T cell receptor beta chains were all read from a single sample in a study of Ad26.COV2.S vaccination and SARS-CoV-2 variants. Specified treatment: approximately 18 received Ad26.COV2.S at low or high dose, single or two shots; 5 received placebo; per-sample allocation not given. The study sampled participants on day 63 after the first vaccine or placebo injection. This table comes from immunoSEQ multiplex PCR, and its TCRdb copy is limited to in-frame clones, with some not included. The data contain fewer than 400,000 clones, about nine tenths of them singletons. The sample was peripheral blood, taken in a trial of Ad26.COV2.S vaccine versus placebo. These receptors originate from a person between 18 and 65 years old who received the Ad26.COV2.S COVID-19 vaccine or a placebo.

The genes are TRBV2 and TRBJ2-7; D may correspond to TRBD1 or TRBD2 (5 bases each). In germline, CDR1 is SNHLY, CDR2 FYNNEI. Trimming removed 8 bases at V and 2 bases at J, with 16 bases between. CDR3 size: 14 residues. The CDR3 reads CASRLSQGPYEQYF. The CDR3 nucleotides read TGTGCCAGCCGCTTAAGCCAGGGACCCTACGAGCAGTACTTC.

This clone was recorded once. J is TRBJ2-3 and V is TRBV6-5, with D perhaps assigned TRBD1 or TRBD2 (5 bases each). V was shortened by 0 bases and J by 7 bases, with 11 bases between the two germline ends. The CDR3 has 14 residues. CDR1 and CDR2 (germline): MNHEY, SVGAGI. The CDR3 coding sequence is TGTGCCAGCAGTTACTCGAACGGGGCCAATACGCAGTATTTT. Translation: CASSYSNGANTQYF.

The J gene is TRBJ1-3, the V gene TRBV30; D remains ambiguous. Trimming stripped 4 bases from V and 5 bases from J, with 9 bases between. The CDR3 loop spans 12 amino acids. Germline values: CDR1 GTSNPN, CDR2 SVGIG (reference sequence). Written as DNA, the CDR3 is TGTGCCTGGACTCCACTCCGAAACACCATATATTTT. Amino acids: CAWTPLRNTIYF.

This clone was observed a few times. The chain has TRBV7-8 and TRBJ1-2, with D hard to call. From germline, CDR1 is SGHVS and CDR2 FQNEAQ. V dropped 1 base and J dropped 2 bases, with 8 bases sitting between them. The CDR3 extends over 14 amino acids. The CDR3 DNA reads TGTGCCAGCAGCTTAGGTCGCCGGAACTATGGCTACACCTTC. Translating gives CASSLGRRNYGYTF.

The rearrangement joins TRBV5-4 to TRBJ1-1; the D gene is possibly TRBD1 (6 bases). The CDR3 has 14 residues. CDR1 SGHNT and CDR2 YYREEE come from the germline V gene (reference sequence). V was pared by 2 bases and J by 5 bases, with 13 bases between. CDR3 DNA: TGTGCCAGCAGCTTACAGGGCGGGGGGACTGAAGCTTTCTTT. Protein product: CASSLQGGGTEAFF.

The chain carries TRBV25-1 and TRBJ2-3, with D hard to call. The germline gives CDR1 MGHDK, CDR2 SYGVNS. The CDR3 is made up of 12 amino acids. Trimming removed 6 bases at V and 2 bases at J, with 6 bases between. This CDR3 is CASSLSTDTQYF. The CDR3 bases are TGTGCCAGCAGCCTCTCCACAGATACGCAGTATTTT.

The rearrangement joins TRBV3-1 (or the pseudogene TRBV3-2) to TRBJ2-3, with D possibly matching TRBD2 (7 bases). Germline CDR1 reads LGHDT; CDR2 reads YNNKEL (reference sequence). The CDR3 consists of 16 residues. V gave up 1 base and J gave up 2 bases, with 13 bases separating them. The CDR3 DNA reads TGTGCCAGCAGCCAAGTCCCTGCGGGGGCCACAGATACGCAGTATTTT. It is translated as CASSQVPAGATDTQYF.

This chain joins TRBV5-4 and TRBJ2-1; 7 bases map to TRBD2. Trimming at V came to 2 bases and at J to 2 bases, leaving 7 bases not matched to a gene. This CDR3 has 16 amino acids. Germline CDR1 and CDR2: SGHNT and YYREEE (reference sequence). CDR3 amino acids: CASSFPSSGTYNEQFF. In DNA, the CDR3 is TGTGCCAGCAGCTTTCCGTCTAGCGGTACCTACAATGAGCAGTTCTTC.

The rearrangement joins TRBV6-5 to TRBJ2-3; D remains ambiguous. Per germline, CDR1 MNHEY and CDR2 SVGAGI. The CDR3 spans 11 residues. Deletions cut 6 bases from V and 4 bases from J, with 5 bases between. Here the CDR3 DNA reads TGTGCCAGCAGCCCAGCAGATACGCAGTATTTT. Its protein is CASSPADTQYF.